The entry below gives a single TCR beta chain sequence along with its context. Its antigen is unknown. Subsets obtained from CD4+ cells comprised CD45RA+ naive and CD45RA-negative memory cells. Data came from immunoSEQ multiplex PCR; TCRdb stores just in-frame clones and leaves some out. The sample lists about 1.5 million clones; over 95% were seen once. This specimen belongs to a study of shared clonotypes between healthy human individuals. Findings of the study overall: Shared clonotypes: approximately 5% naive CD4, around 4% naive CD8, 2.3% memory CD4, approximately 0.41% memory CD8. In the sorted subsets, rarefaction showed sequencing was incomplete despite large depth.

This receptor was identified in a man aged 25 to 40 in good health. Specimen: naive CD4+ T cells sorted from blood. Subset noted: CD45RA+ positively selected.

Written as DNA, the CDR3 is TGCAGCGTCTTAACAGAGACCCAAGAGACCCAGTACTTC. It yields the protein CSVLTETQETQYF. The rearrangement links TRBV29-1 to TRBJ2-5; D gene unclear. The CDR3 has 13 residues. V lost 6 bases and J lost 1, with 12 bases in between. Germline CDR1 is SQVTM and CDR2 is ANQGSEA.